What follows are 18 T cell receptor beta chains derived from one specimen sequenced in a study of cytomegalovirus exposure and HLA in healthy donors (dated by TCRdb to 2016 to 2017). The library relied on the immunoSEQ multiplex PCR assay. A mixture of 60 forward primers for TCR Vbeta segments and 13 reverse primers for TCR Jbeta segments was used in the multiplex PCR. As stored in TCRdb, this immuneACCESS dataset retains in-frame rearrangements with V and J assigned. A fraction of the clones does not appear; measured against another copy, unresolved V genes explain less than half of the discrepancy, and the remainder lacks a known reason. The table for this sample lists about 160,000 clones; over 65% of them were counted only once. The ten largest clones represent over 6% of the sample. The sequenced material came from PBMCs. The receptors stem from a man aged 35 to 55 in good health and CMV-seropositive.

The chain joins TRBV19 to TRBJ1-4; 9 nucleotides agree with TRBD1. J lost 5 bases, V lost 6 bases, and 4 bases had no gene match. The CDR3 runs to 14 residues. Per germline, CDR1 LNHDA and CDR2 SQIVND (reference sequence). This chain's CDR3 is CASSPTGGNEKLFF. As DNA, the CDR3 is TGTGCCAGTAGCCCGACAGGGGGGAATGAAAAACTGTTTTTT.

The CDR3 sequence: CASSYSQVAWYGYTF. The CDR3 DNA reads as TGTGCCAGCAGTTACTCGCAGGTTGCCTGGTATGGCTACACCTTC. The chain joins TRBV6-5 to TRBJ1-2, with D hard to call. CDR3 length: 15 amino acids. Germline V gene data show CDR1 as MNHEY and CDR2 as SVGAGI. The V end was cut by 0 bases, the J end by 5 bases, with 13 bases between.

V gene TRBV5-1 combines with J gene TRBJ1-1; 8 positions match TRBD1. The CDR3 sequence is 14 residues long. Looked up from germline, CDR1 is SGHRS and CDR2 is YFSETQ. After removal of 5 bases from V and 5 bases from J, the junction contained 8 bases not matched to a gene. The CDR3 DNA is TGCGCCAGCAGGTGGCAGGGGGCACATACTGAAGCTTTCTTT. This translates into CASRWQGAHTEAFF.

This chain joins TRBV6-1 and TRBJ2-4; D may be TRBD2 (6 bases). The V gene lost 4 bases and the J gene lost 1 base, with 23 bases spanning the gap. The CDR3 covers 19 residues. The germline CDR1 and CDR2 sequences are MNHNS and SASEGT. The CDR3 loop is CASSAWDSRGINAKNIQYF. CDR3 nucleotide sequence: TGTGCCAGCAGTGCCTGGGACTCTAGAGGGATTAATGCCAAAAACATTCAGTACTTC.

The chain has TRBV4-1 and TRBJ1-5; D gene unclear. Per germline, CDR1 MGHRA and CDR2 YSYEKL. V was trimmed by 4 bases and J by 5 bases, leaving 9 bases between them. This CDR3 spans 13 amino acids. Here the CDR3 reads CASSLSLDQPQHF. The CDR3 DNA reads TGCGCCAGCAGCCTGTCACTAGATCAGCCCCAGCATTTT.

V is TRBV4-1 and J is TRBJ2-1; TRBD2 agrees at 8 bases. Per germline, CDR1 MGHRA and CDR2 YSYEKL. V lost 0 bases and J lost 6; bases outside the gene matches: 7. This CDR3 is 16 amino acids long. The CDR3 loop reads CASSQESGTRSNEQFF. The CDR3 coding sequence is TGCGCCAGCAGCCAAGAATCCGGGACTAGAAGCAATGAGCAGTTCTTC.

The J gene is TRBJ1-1, the V gene TRBV19, with a tentative D call TRBD1 (6 bases). The CDR3 covers 18 residues. V was trimmed by 2 bases and J by 6 bases, leaving 25 bases between them. From germline, CDR1 is LNHDA and CDR2 SQIVND (reference sequence). The CDR3 nucleotides are TGTGCCAGTAGTATAACCGGCCCACACAGGGTCCCCCCCCCTGAAGCTTTCTTT. It encodes CASSITGPHRVPPPEAFF.

The rearrangement uses TRBV4-1 and TRBJ2-3; 9 bases fit TRBD2. The V segment lost 0 bases and the J segment 2 bases; nucleotides outside the gene matches: 3. Germline CDR1 and CDR2: MGHRA and YSYEKL. The CDR3 extends over 16 amino acids. This CDR3 reads CASSQDLAGPTDTQYF. The CDR3 region has the DNA TGCGCCAGCAGCCAAGATCTAGCGGGGCCCACAGATACGCAGTATTTT.

The chain carries TRBV7-2 and TRBJ1-2; D is possibly TRBD1 (5 bases). V gave up 0 bases and J gave up 4 bases, with 9 bases separating them. This CDR3 has 14 amino acids. In germline, CDR1 is SGHTA, CDR2 FQGNSA. The CDR3 region is CASSLAPDSYGYTF. Written as DNA, the CDR3 is TGTGCCAGCAGCTTAGCCCCCGACAGCTATGGCTACACCTTC. Full variable domain (rest looked up from reference TRBV7-2 and TRBJ1-2): GAGVSQSPSNKVTEKGKDVELRCDPISGHTALYWYRQSLGQGLEFLIYFQGNSAPDKSGLPSDRFSAERTGGSVSTLTIQRTQQEDSAVYLCASSLAPDSYGYTFGSGTRLTVV.

The chain uses TRBV19 and TRBJ2-1, with a tentative D call TRBD1 (8 bases). Germline V gene lookup returns CDR1 LNHDA and CDR2 SQIVND (reference sequence). The CDR3 length is 15 residues. The ends were cut back, 8 bases at V and 0 bases at J, with 14 bases in the middle. The CDR3 nucleotides are TGTGCCAGTGGGGGGGGGACAGGCTCCTACAATGAGCAGTTCTTC. Its translation: CASGGGTGSYNEQFF. Supplemented by reference TRBV19 and TRBJ2-1, the full variable domain reads DGGITQSPKYLFRKEGQNVTLSCEQNLNHDAMYWYRQDPGQGLRLIYYSQIVNDFQKGDIAEGYSVSREKKESFPLTVTSAQKNPTAFYLCASGGGTGSYNEQFFGPGTRLTVL.

The chain employs TRBV4-1 and TRBJ1-1; tentatively, D is TRBD1 (6 bases). Germline V lookup: CDR1 MGHRA, CDR2 YSYEKL. The CDR3 is 15 residues long. V lost 0 bases and J lost 5, with 13 bases in between. CDR3 amino acids: CASSQEGGARTEAFF. The CDR3 DNA follows: TGCGCCAGCAGCCAAGAAGGGGGGGCGAGGACTGAAGCTTTCTTT.

This clone was counted a few times. The chain joins TRBV30 to TRBJ2-5; 7 bases line up with TRBD2. Germline V gene lookup returns CDR1 GTSNPN and CDR2 SVGIG (reference sequence). The V and J ends lost 1 base and 2 bases, in that order; junction bases with no gene match: 4. The CDR3 loop spans 14 amino acids. CDR3: CAWSGRGYQETQYF. The CDR3, as DNA: TGTGCCTGGAGTGGGCGGGGGTATCAAGAGACCCAGTACTTC.

This clone has only a few counts. This sequence joins TRBV5-4 and TRBJ2-1; 14 bases fit TRBD2. With 4 bases clipped from V and 1 base from J, the junction kept 7 bases outside the gene matches. Germline V gives CDR1 SGHNT, CDR2 YYREEE (reference sequence). CDR3 length: 18 residues. The CDR3 nucleotides read TGTGCCAGCAGCCAGACTAGCGGGGGGGCCTTTTCCTACAATGAGCAGTTCTTC. It specifies CASSQTSGGAFSYNEQFF.

The chain has TRBV5-1 and TRBJ2-2; 12 bases align to TRBD1. The CDR3 loop spans 17 amino acids. Germline-derived CDR1 and CDR2 are SGHRS and YFSETQ. The junction had 8 bases not matched to a gene; V was cut back by 3 bases and J by 5 bases. The DNA of the CDR3 is TGCGCCAGCAGCTACTCCGGGACAGGGGGCGGGACCGGGGAGCTGTTTTTT. The encoded protein is CASSYSGTGGGTGELFF.

This chain links TRBV6-6 with TRBJ2-1, with TRBD2 matching 10 bases. V lost 4 bases and J lost 9; bases outside the gene matches: 9. CDR3 length equals 15 residues. CDR1 is MNHNY and CDR2 is SVGAGI in the germline V gene (reference sequence). DNA of the CDR3: TGTGCCAGCAGTTGGGATAGCGGGGGGCCTGCTGAGCAGTTCTTC. Protein: CASSWDSGGPAEQFF.

The chain carries TRBV6-6 and TRBJ1-6; perhaps TRBD1 as D (5 bases). Trimming pared 6 bases from V and 4 bases from J, leaving 13 bases between. The CDR3 consists of 15 residues. Germline CDR1 MNHNY, CDR2 SVGAGI (reference sequence). The CDR3 loop is CASRPTAAYNSPLHF. The DNA of the CDR3 is TGTGCCAGCAGACCGACAGCAGCTTATAATTCACCCCTCCACTTT.

The chain has TRBV7-2 and TRBJ2-1; D might be TRBD2 (7 bases). Trimming stripped 5 bases from V and 4 bases from J, with 15 bases between. There are 15 residues in the CDR3. Germline-derived CDR1 and CDR2 are SGHTA and FQGNSA. The CDR3 reads CASSPSGGQYNEQFF. For the CDR3, the DNA is TGTGCCAGCAGCCCCTCGGGGGGCCAGTACAATGAGCAGTTCTTC.

The V gene is TRBV5-1, the J gene TRBJ2-1, with no clear D. The CDR3 is made up of 14 amino acids. Germline CDR1 reads SGHRS; CDR2 reads YFSETQ. V lost 1 base and J lost 4, with 9 bases in between. Here the CDR3 reads CASSLMNRYNEQFF. CDR3 DNA: TGCGCCAGCAGCTTGATGAACAGATACAATGAGCAGTTCTTC.